This T cell receptor beta chain was recorded in a study of shared clonotypes between healthy human individuals. Produced via immunoSEQ multiplex PCR; TCRdb's table is partial and in-frame only. Of approximately 640,000 clones listed, less than 95% are singletons. CDR1 is SGDLS, CDR2 YYNGEE, per germline. Losses at the gene ends were 2 bases for V and 3 bases for J; bases not matched to a gene: 3. The CDR3 consists of 14 residues. Study observations and caveats: Naive CD4 clonotypes were shared across several donors at roughly 4.6%. All-four-donor shared clonotypes had higher generation probabilities than non-shared clonotypes did.

Each of the donors was a healthy adult who was HIV-negative and had not had a recent acute infection or vaccination. Pooled CD45RO+ cells and CCR7-negative CD45RA+ TemRA cells made up CD8 memory. As concerns this clone: As yet, its antigen is unknown.

The gene calls are TRBV9 and TRBJ1-1, with 8 bases matching TRBD1. The material sequenced was memory CD8+ T cells from PBMCs. Subset denoted: CD45RO+ cells pooled with CCR7-negative TemRA cells. The sequence came from a man aged 18 to 29 in good health. Some clones in this sample may be carry-over from other donors' samples. The CDR3 sequence: CASSVDRGDTEAFF. As DNA, the CDR3 is TGTGCCAGCAGCGTCGACAGGGGCGACACTGAAGCTTTCTTT. The whole variable domain, remainder taken from reference TRBV9 and TRBJ1-1, is DSGVTQTPKHLITATGQRVTLRCSPRSGDLSVYWYQQSLDQGLQFLIQYYNGEERAKGNILERFSAQQFPDLHSELNLSSLELGDSALYFCASSVDRGDTEAFFGQGTRLTVV.